Each of the 29 T cell receptor beta chains below was sequenced from the same sample in a study of Graves' ophthalmopathy and Graves' hyperthyroidism (dated by TCRdb to the late 2010s). Sequenced on an Illumina HiSeq 2000. TCR beta CDR3 regions were amplified from RNA transcripts for repertoire sequencing. HTBI primers and the Qiagen OneStep RT-PCR kit were used in a first-round RT-PCR, which was followed by a second-round multiplex PCR, size selection and purification. The public reads were reanalyzed by TCRdb: fastp trimming at Q25, MiXCR alignment, in-frame beta chains only. CDR3 protein sequences are deduplicated, and each keeps its most common genes and DNA. The sample table records about 370,000 distinct CDR3 sequences; about 17% of these occur just once. 1.5% to 2% of the sample lies in the top ten. Sequencing was done on a sample of peripheral blood. These receptors were taken from a woman aged 18-29 years with Graves' ophthalmopathy. Donor details come from another sample of the same person, matched by shared clones.

This clonotype was detected only a few times. This chain links TRBV12-3 or TRBV12-4 with TRBJ1-1, with D unresolved. This CDR3 region has 15 residues. Deletions cut 3 bases from V and 1 base from J, with 12 bases between. In DNA, the CDR3 is TGTGCCAGCAGTTTCCATGCTCGTTCGAACACTGAAGCTTTCTTT. As protein: CASSFHARSNTEAFF.

This clonotype appeared many times. A much larger clonotype is one base distant, so this may be a read error. J is TRBJ1-5 and V is TRBV4-2; D remains ambiguous. The germline gives CDR1 LGHNA, CDR2 YNFKEQ. The CDR3 is 16 residues long. Trimming removed 1 base at V and 0 bases at J, with 10 bases between. This CDR3 is CASSQAWRNSNQPQHF. CDR3 coding DNA: TGTGCCAGCAGCCAAGCTTGGAGAAATAGCAATCAGCCCCAGCATTTT.

This clonotype appeared many times. The gene calls are TRBV20-1 and TRBJ1-6, with 9 bases fitting TRBD1. V shed 3 bases and J 6 bases; nucleotides not matched to a gene: 6. This CDR3 region has 15 residues. Germline V gene sequence: CDR1 DFQATT, CDR2 SNEGSKA (reference sequence). The CDR3, as DNA: TGCAGTGCTAGTGTGGGACAGGGATTTAATTCACCCCTCCACTTT. This translates into CSASVGQGFNSPLHF.

There are many counts of this clonotype. The rearrangement links TRBV28 to TRBJ1-1, with D possibly TRBD1 on 5 matching bases. V was clipped by 5 bases and J by 5 bases, with 12 bases between them. The CDR3 has 13 amino acids. CDR1 and CDR2 (germline): MDHEN, SYDVKM. The CDR3 DNA is TGTGCCAGCAGTCCCCAAAGGGGTACTGAAGCTTTCTTT. The encoded protein is CASSPQRGTEAFF.

This clonotype appeared many times. The chain has TRBV7-9 and TRBJ2-7; possibly TRBD1 for D (5 bases). CDR3 length: 14 amino acids. The germline V gene encodes CDR1 SEHNR and CDR2 FQNEAQ (reference sequence). V lost 1 base and J lost 2, with 9 bases in between. The CDR3 DNA reads as TGTGCCAGCAGCTTAGGTCCAGGGACCTACGAGCAGTACTTC. It encodes CASSLGPGTYEQYF.

In its sample, this clonotype was seen many times. One end of the junction does not line up with germline, which may come from a read error. The gene calls are TRBV3-1 and TRBJ2-7; D uncertain. The CDR3 extends over 11 amino acids. Germline-derived CDR1 and CDR2 are LGHDT and YNNKEL (reference sequence). CDR3 region: CASSQEGTAAF. The CDR3 region has the DNA TGTGCCAGCAGCCAAGAAGGAACGGCCGCCTTC.

This chain connects TRBV24-1 to TRBJ2-2; D is unclear. Germline V gene lookup returns CDR1 KGHDR and CDR2 SFDVKD. The V end lost 7 bases, the J end lost 6 bases, and 17 bases lay between the germline ends. This CDR3 has 15 residues. CDR3 sequence: CATSKGTSGAGELFF. DNA of the CDR3: TGTGCCACCAGCAAAGGAACCTCCGGCGCCGGGGAGCTGTTTTTT.

This clonotype was seen many times. This chain connects TRBV19 to TRBJ2-2; D is possibly TRBD1 (6 bases). Trimming left V 9 bases short and J 4 bases short, with 24 bases between. CDR3 size: 17 residues. Germline V gives CDR1 LNHDA, CDR2 SQIVND (reference sequence). CDR3 in amino acids: CASTSGHRILVTGELFF. The CDR3 region has the DNA TGTGCCAGCACTTCGGGACACCGGATCTTGGTCACCGGGGAGCTGTTTTTT. The full variable domain, completed using reference TRBV19 and TRBJ2-2, is DGGITQSPKYLFRKEGQNVTLSCEQNLNHDAMYWYRQDPGQGLRLIYYSQIVNDFQKGDIAEGYSVSREKKESFPLTVTSAQKNPTAFYLCASTSGHRILVTGELFFGEGSRLTVL.

The CDR3 protein is CASSLTVTNTEAFF. In DNA form, the CDR3 reads TGTGCCAGCAGCCTGACAGTGACGAACACTGAAGCTTTCTTT. The chain recombines TRBV27 with TRBJ1-1; tentatively, D is TRBD1 (5 bases). The length of the CDR3 is 14 residues. Germline V gene data show CDR1 as MNHEY and CDR2 as SMNVEV (reference sequence). V dropped 6 bases and J dropped 1 base, with 12 bases sitting between them.

This clonotype came up many times. V is TRBV7-2 and J is TRBJ2-7; 13 bases agree with TRBD2. The CDR3 extends over 17 amino acids. Germline CDR1 reads SGHTA; CDR2 reads FQGNSA. The ends lost 4 bases at V and 0 bases at J; junction bases unmatched: 6. CDR3 residues: CASSSWGLAGPSYEQYF. The CDR3 region has the DNA TGTGCCAGCAGCTCCTGGGGACTAGCGGGGCCCTCCTACGAGCAGTACTTC.

Ten or more counts support this clonotype. One junction end disagrees with the germline gene, perhaps due to a read error. The CDR3 DNA is TGCGCCAGCAGTTACTCAGGACTGGGAGACTACGAGCAGTACTTC. Translation: CASSYSGLGDYEQYF. The chain joins TRBV6-2 or TRBV6-3 to TRBJ2-7, with a possible D match to TRBD2 (5 bases). Germline V gene data show CDR1 as MNHEY and CDR2 as SVGEGT. This CDR3 spans 15 amino acids.

This clonotype was detected ten times or more. This chain links TRBV27 with TRBJ2-7; 13 bases agree with TRBD2. This CDR3 comprises 16 residues. CDR1 and CDR2 from the germline V gene are MNHEY and SMNVEV (reference sequence). Unmatched junction bases numbered 5, after V lost 5 bases and J lost 1 base. The CDR3 coding sequence is TGTGCCAGCAGTCCGGGACTAGCGGGATCATCCTACGAGCAGTACTTC. It is translated as CASSPGLAGSSYEQYF.

This clonotype was seen ten or more times. V is TRBV28 and J is TRBJ2-7; D might be TRBD1 or TRBD2, each matching 5 bases. The germline CDR1 and CDR2 sequences are MDHEN and SYDVKM. Trimming took 3 bases from V and 4 from J, leaving 22 bases between them. The CDR3 loop spans 17 amino acids. CDR3: CASSFQGLGDSAYEQYF. In nucleotides, the CDR3 is TGTGCCAGCAGTTTTCAAGGTTTGGGGGATTCAGCGTACGAGCAGTACTTC.

This clonotype was seen once. The rearrangement joins TRBV6-1 to TRBJ1-1, with 7 positions matching TRBD1. This CDR3 contains 13 residues. Looked up from germline, CDR1 is MNHNS and CDR2 is SASEGT. V was clipped by 6 bases and J by 7 bases; unmatched bases: 8. This CDR3 reads CASRGQTLNEAFF. The DNA of the CDR3 is TGTGCCAGCAGGGGACAGACTCTTAATGAAGCTTTCTTT.

This clonotype has at least ten counts. The chain carries TRBV14 and TRBJ1-1; D call uncertain. Trimming shortened V by 0 bases and J by 8 bases, and 16 bases separated the two germline ends. This CDR3 comprises 15 residues. Germline CDR1 and CDR2: SGHDN and FVKESK. The CDR3 region has the DNA TGTGCCAGCAGCCAAGATCGGGCTAGACGAATAGAAGCTTTCTTT. Residues: CASSQDRARRIEAFF.

CDR3 protein: CASSLGSGLRGDSPLHF. The CDR3 DNA reads TGTGCCAGCAGCTTAGGAAGCGGCCTTAGAGGGGATTCACCCCTCCACTTT. The rearrangement joins TRBV7-2 to TRBJ1-6, with D perhaps TRBD1 (5 bases). The CDR3 loop spans 17 amino acids. Looked up from germline, CDR1 is SGHTA and CDR2 is FQGNSA. Trimming cost V 1 base and J 8 bases, with 18 bases left between them.

This clonotype was seen at least ten times. The chain recombines TRBV27 with TRBJ1-6; weak D call: TRBD1 (6 bases). Germline V lookup: CDR1 MNHEY, CDR2 SMNVEV (reference sequence). V dropped 1 base and J dropped 8 bases, with 15 bases sitting between them. There are 16 residues in the CDR3. DNA of the CDR3: TGTGCCAGCAGTTTATACCCCACAGGGTCGGATTCACCCCTCCACTTT. This encodes CASSLYPTGSDSPLHF.

At least ten counts were recorded for this clonotype. The chain carries TRBV30 and TRBJ1-1; D call uncertain. This CDR3 contains 17 residues. Per the germline V gene, CDR1 is GTSNPN and CDR2 is SVGIG (reference sequence). Trimming left V 0 bases short and J 0 bases short, with 17 bases between. The CDR3 sequence: CAWSVRGPGRMNTEAFF. The CDR3 DNA reads as TGTGCCTGGAGTGTACGAGGCCCTGGACGCATGAACACTGAAGCTTTCTTT.

Ten or more counts support this clonotype. This sequence joins TRBV6-2 or TRBV6-3 and TRBJ1-5; TRBD1 matches at 7 bases. The CDR3 is 15 amino acids. CDR1 MNHEY and CDR2 SVGEGT come from the germline V gene. After removal of 6 bases from V and 2 bases from J, the junction contained 7 bases not matched to a gene. In DNA form, the CDR3 reads TGTGCCAGCAGGCCCAGGGGGGACGGCAATCAGCCCCAGCATTTT. This encodes CASRPRGDGNQPQHF.

V usage is TRBV12-3 or TRBV12-4 and J usage is TRBJ2-2; maybe TRBD2 (5 bases). This CDR3 has 14 amino acids. Trimming left V 6 bases short and J 7 bases short, with 15 bases between. This chain's CDR3 is CASRADVGDGELFF. CDR3 sequence (DNA): TGTGCCAGCAGGGCGGACGTCGGGGACGGGGAGCTGTTTTTT.

Many counts were recorded for this clonotype. Possible read error: a much larger clone is one base away. The CDR3: CASSLARAEAFF. The CDR3 DNA reads as TGTGCCAGCAGCCTGGCTAGGGCTGAAGCTTTCTTT. The chain recombines TRBV11-2 with TRBJ1-1; no clear D. CDR1 SGHAT and CDR2 FQNNGV come from the germline V gene. The CDR3 covers 12 residues. V was pared by 5 bases and J by 6 bases, with 10 bases between.

There are many counts of this clonotype. This rearrangement joins TRBV6-2 or TRBV6-3 to TRBJ2-7; TRBD2 aligns across 8 bases. The germline gives CDR1 MNHEY, CDR2 SVGEGT. The V segment lost 6 bases and the J segment 2 bases; nucleotides outside the gene matches: 3. There are 13 residues in the CDR3. CDR3 loop: CASSKRGTYEQYF. DNA for the CDR3: TGTGCCAGCAGCAAGCGGGGGACCTACGAGCAGTACTTC.

In this sample, this clonotype turned up many times. This chain connects TRBV10-3 to TRBJ1-1, with 7 bases aligning to TRBD1. CDR3 length equals 13 residues. CDR1 and CDR2 from the germline V gene are ENHRY and SYGVKD. J gave up 11 bases and V 4 bases, and 10 bases lay outside the gene matches. The CDR3 here is CAISGTGGLAAFF. The CDR3 DNA reads TGTGCCATCAGTGGGACAGGAGGGCTGGCCGCTTTCTTT.

The chain combines TRBV6-1 with TRBJ1-1; tentative D call: TRBD1 (6 bases). Germline V gene data show CDR1 as MNHNS and CDR2 as SASEGT. This CDR3 spans 14 amino acids. V was cut by 5 bases and J by 1 base, with 11 bases left in between. The CDR3 spells CASSRGGRNTEAFF. The CDR3 DNA is TGTGCCAGCAGTCGCGGGGGCCGGAACACTGAAGCTTTCTTT.

This clonotype was seen only a few times. This chain uses TRBV4-3 with TRBJ2-4, with TRBD1 identical over 8 bases. Germline V CDR1 and CDR2: LGHNA, YSLEER. The CDR3 has 14 residues. Unmatched junction bases numbered 0, after V lost 1 base and J lost 4 bases. Here the CDR3 reads CASSQGDRKNIQYF. In nucleotides, the CDR3 is TGCGCCAGCAGCCAAGGGGACAGGAAAAACATTCAGTACTTC.

The sample holds many counts of this clonotype. The genes are TRBV6-2 or TRBV6-3 and TRBJ2-4, with 7 nucleotides matching TRBD1. CDR3 length equals 17 residues. Germline values: CDR1 MNHEY, CDR2 SVGEGT. The V segment lost 7 bases and the J segment 5 bases; nucleotides outside the gene matches: 17. CDR3 sequence reads: CASTRRRPTGDENIQYF. CDR3 nucleotides: TGTGCCAGCACCAGACGGCGACCTACAGGGGACGAAAACATTCAGTACTTC.

This clonotype was counted at least ten times. The gene calls are TRBV7-3 and TRBJ2-6; either TRBD1 or TRBD2 may supply D (5 bases each). This CDR3 has 20 amino acids. Trimming removed 2 bases from V and 3 bases from J, with 23 bases in between. Germline V gene data show CDR1 as SGHTA and CDR2 as FQGTGA. CDR3 DNA: TGTGCCAGCAGCTTACCACTCGGGGACCCCGAGGGGTTTGGGGCCAACGTCCTGACTTTC. Its translation: CASSLPLGDPEGFGANVLTF.

The table lists this clonotype with many counts. The gene calls are TRBV12-3 or TRBV12-4 and TRBJ2-5; D remains ambiguous. This CDR3 has 14 residues. Trimming removed 6 bases from V and 0 bases from J, with 11 bases in between. The CDR3 reads CASSLSMYQETQYF. The CDR3 DNA follows: TGTGCCAGCAGCCTATCGATGTACCAAGAGACCCAGTACTTC.

This chain uses TRBV7-8 with TRBJ2-7; D call uncertain. Trimming took 4 bases from V and 3 from J, leaving 25 bases between them. Germline CDR1 reads SGHVS; CDR2 reads FQNEAQ. The CDR3 contains 18 residues. The CDR3 nucleotides read TGTGCCAGCAGCTCTTTGTACCGGGCCTTATCCTTACACTACGAGCAGTACTTC. Translation gives CASSSLYRALSLHYEQYF.